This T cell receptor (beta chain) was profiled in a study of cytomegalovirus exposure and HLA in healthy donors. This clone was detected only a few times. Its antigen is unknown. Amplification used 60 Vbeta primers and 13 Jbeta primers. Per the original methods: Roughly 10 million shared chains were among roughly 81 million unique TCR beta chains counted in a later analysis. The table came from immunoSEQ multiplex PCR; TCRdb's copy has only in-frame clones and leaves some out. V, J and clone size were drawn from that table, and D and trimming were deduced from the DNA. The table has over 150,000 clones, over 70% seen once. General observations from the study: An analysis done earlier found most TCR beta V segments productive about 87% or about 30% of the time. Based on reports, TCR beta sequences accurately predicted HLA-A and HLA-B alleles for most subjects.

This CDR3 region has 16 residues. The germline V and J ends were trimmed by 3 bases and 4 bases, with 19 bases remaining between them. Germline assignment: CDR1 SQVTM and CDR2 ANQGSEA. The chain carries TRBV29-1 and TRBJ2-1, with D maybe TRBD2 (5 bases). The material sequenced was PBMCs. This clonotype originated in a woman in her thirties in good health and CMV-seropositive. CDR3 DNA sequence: TGCAGCGTTGAGGATCATGAGGGCTCTGAGTACAATGAGCAGTTCTTC. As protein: CSVEDHEGSEYNEQFF.